The clone carrying this TCR beta chain came up a few times. What it recognizes is unknown. Some clones are missing from TCRdb's copy, which holds only in-frame ones; the method was immunoSEQ multiplex PCR. The sample consists of fewer than 85,000 clones, roughly nine tenths of them appearing once. This specimen belongs to a study of radiation and T cells in renal cell carcinoma. Study outcomes and limitations: Baseline intratumoral clonotype presence is unknown without pretreatment biopsies.

The ends lost 9 bases at V and 4 bases at J; junction bases unmatched: 7. The CDR3 extends over 14 amino acids. Germline V gene data show CDR1 as SNHLY and CDR2 as FYNNEI. As to time point: blood 4 weeks post-SBRT, at nephrectomy. The treatment is: 15 Gy SBRT to primary tumor, nephrectomy 4 weeks later. After SBRT, blood was collected at 2 and 4 weeks, plus baseline. This renal cell carcinoma was of the clear cell type. Source: blood, taken from a patient whose treatment included radiotherapy and nephrectomy. The rearrangement links TRBV2 to TRBJ1-2, with 11 nucleotides matching TRBD1. This TCR came from a woman aged 70-85 years with renal cell carcinoma. Written as DNA, the CDR3 is TGTGCCAGTCAAGGACAGGGGGCCGTCTATGGCTACACCTTC. This codes for CASQGQGAVYGYTF.